One sample yielded the 27 T cell receptor beta chains listed below, sequenced in a study of vaccination and CD4 T cells after COVID-19. Treatment noted: approximately 9-day PBMC culture with coronavirus spike peptide pools or control peptides (ViraFEST assay). One should note that the unexposed donor's CD4+ T cells were collected before the COVID-19 pandemic (2011-2018). The study sequenced cultured CD4+ T cell DNA using the Oncomine TCR Beta short-read assay. TCRdb used MiXCR to reprocess the PCR reads, holding one entry per CDR3 protein. The data show approximately 4,400 distinct CDR3 sequences, about 71% seen once. The antigens for these receptors are not known. Sequenced sample: CD4+ T cells from blood, cultured in vitro. These TCRs come from a human donor in good health.

This chain connects TRBV20-1 to TRBJ2-7, with 9 bases lining up with TRBD2. The germline CDR1 and CDR2 sequences are DFQATT and SNEGSKA (reference sequence). The CDR3 length is 13 residues. V lost 2 bases, J lost 3 bases, and 2 bases stayed unmatched. The CDR3 region has the DNA TGCAGTGCTAGAAAGACTAGCGGCTACGAGCAGTACTTC. Its translation is CSARKTSGYEQYF.

The CDR3: CASSLVGDEQFF. The CDR3 nucleotides are TGTGCCAGCAGCTTAGTGGGCGATGAGCAGTTCTTC. This chain connects TRBV11-3 to TRBJ2-1; D is uncertain. V was clipped by 1 base and J by 8 bases, with 6 bases between them. CDR1 SGHNT and CDR2 YENEEA come from the germline V gene. This CDR3 is built from 12 residues.

CDR3 sequence (DNA): TGTGCCAGTAGGGAGACTAGCGGGGCAGAGACCCAGTACTTC. It codes for CASRETSGAETQYF. The J gene is TRBJ2-5, the V gene TRBV19; TRBD2 aligns across 11 bases. Germline loops: CDR1 LNHDA, CDR2 SQIVND (reference sequence). This CDR3 is 14 amino acids long. Germline trimming cut 6 bases from V and 4 bases from J; bases unmatched to any gene: 4.

This clonotype has more than one count but fewer than ten. This chain connects TRBV7-6 to TRBJ2-1; tentatively, D is TRBD2 (7 bases). The CDR3 consists of 15 residues. From germline, CDR1 is SGHVS and CDR2 FNYEAQ. V was shortened by 5 bases and J by 3 bases, with 14 bases between the two germline ends. CDR3 sequence: CASSQEGGDYNEQFF. In nucleotides, the CDR3 is TGTGCCAGCAGCCAAGAGGGGGGGGACTACAATGAGCAGTTCTTC.

The V gene is TRBV6-2 or TRBV6-3, the J gene TRBJ2-7; TRBD1 matches 7 bases. Unmatched junction bases numbered 13, after V lost 6 bases and J lost 5 bases. The CDR3 runs to 15 residues. Germline assignment: CDR1 MNHEY and CDR2 SVGEGT. The CDR3 sequence is CASRREGQPRDEQYF. In nucleotides, the CDR3 is TGTGCCAGCAGACGAGAGGGACAGCCCCGGGACGAGCAGTACTTC.

This sequence joins TRBV10-2 and TRBJ1-6; D is ambiguous. The CDR3 totals 17 residues. Trimming shortened V by 0 bases and J by 0 bases, and 9 bases separated the two germline ends. From germline, CDR1 is WSHSY and CDR2 SAAADI. The CDR3 coding sequence is TGCGCCAGCAGTGAGTCTGAGAGGAGCTCCTATAATTCACCCCTCCACTTT. It encodes CASSESERSSYNSPLHF.

This rearrangement joins TRBV7-2 to TRBJ2-5; a possible D gene is TRBD1 (7 bases). From germline, CDR1 is SGHTA and CDR2 FQGNSA. The CDR3 is 10 residues long. CDR3 loop: CVRGVETQYF. The CDR3 nucleotides are TGTGTCAGGGGGGTAGAGACCCAGTACTTC.

V is TRBV24-1 and J is TRBJ2-5; 7 bases match TRBD2. The CDR3 totals 16 residues. With 4 bases clipped from V and 3 bases from J, the junction kept 10 bases outside the gene matches. CDR1 and CDR2 from the germline V gene are KGHDR and SFDVKD. CDR3: CATSEGSGREEETQYF. The CDR3 nucleotides are TGTGCCACCAGTGAAGGATCGGGGAGGGAGGAAGAGACCCAGTACTTC.

This rearrangement joins TRBV11-2 to TRBJ2-6; tentative D call: TRBD2 (5 bases). The V and J ends lost 0 bases and 1 base respectively, with 10 bases between them. The length of the CDR3 is 17 residues. CDR1 SGHAT and CDR2 FQNNGV come from the germline V gene. The CDR3 DNA follows: TGTGCCAGCAGCTTAGATCTTTGGGAGTCTGGGGCCAACGTCCTGACTTTC. Translating it yields CASSLDLWESGANVLTF.

The chain joins TRBV6-2 or TRBV6-3 to TRBJ2-1; the D call may be TRBD1 or TRBD2 (5 bases each). The CDR3 extends over 12 amino acids. Germline V gene lookup returns CDR1 MNHEY and CDR2 SVGEGT. With 6 bases removed from V and 9 bases from J, the gap between germline ends came to 12 bases. The CDR3 is CASRGPDGEQFF. In nucleotides, the CDR3 is TGTGCCAGCAGGGGACCTGACGGTGAGCAGTTCTTC.

V usage is TRBV6-1 and J usage is TRBJ2-2; TRBD2 agrees at 11 bases. CDR1 is MNHNS and CDR2 is SASEGT in the germline V gene. This CDR3 has 15 residues. V was clipped by 6 bases and J by 5 bases; unmatched bases: 5. The CDR3 DNA reads as TGTGCCAGCAGAAGACTAGCGGGGCTAACCGGGGAGCTGTTTTTT. Translation gives CASRRLAGLTGELFF.

This rearrangement joins TRBV19 to TRBJ2-2; D is possibly TRBD2 (5 bases). The V gene's germline CDR1 is LNHDA and CDR2 SQIVND (reference sequence). Trimming removed 6 bases at V and 6 bases at J, with 17 bases between. This CDR3 contains 15 residues. CDR3 residues: CASSRRQRSAGELFF. The CDR3 bases are TGTGCCAGTAGCCGACGGCAGCGGTCTGCCGGGGAGCTGTTTTTT.

The V call is TRBV7-9, the J call TRBJ2-3, with D unclear. The V gene's germline CDR1 is SEHNR and CDR2 FQNEAQ (reference sequence). With 1 base removed from V and 0 bases from J, the gap between germline ends came to 8 bases. This CDR3 has 15 amino acids. DNA for the CDR3: TGTGCCAGCAGCTTAGTTGGGGTCAGCACAGATACGCAGTATTTT. Translation: CASSLVGVSTDTQYF.

The gene calls are TRBV10-2 and TRBJ1-5; D is perhaps TRBD1 (5 bases). Germline V lookup: CDR1 WSHSY, CDR2 SAAADI. CDR3 length: 17 residues. V was shortened by 3 bases and J by 7 bases, with 22 bases between the two germline ends. The CDR3 coding sequence is TGCGCCAGCAGTGACGGGGGGTTCGGGCTGAAGGACCAGCCCCAGCATTTT. This encodes CASSDGGFGLKDQPQHF.

The V and J genes are TRBV7-9 and TRBJ1-1; 8 bases align to TRBD1. The CDR3 length is 17 residues. After removal of 5 bases from V and 3 bases from J, the junction contained 14 bases not matched to a gene. Germline CDR1 SEHNR, CDR2 FQNEAQ (reference sequence). The CDR3 sequence is CASSPPGRGQGHTEAFF. CDR3 DNA sequence: TGTGCCAGCAGCCCCCCGGGCAGGGGGCAAGGGCACACTGAAGCTTTCTTT.

The chain couples TRBV19 to TRBJ2-2; tentatively, D is TRBD1 (5 bases). V was trimmed by 7 bases and J by 4 bases, leaving 13 bases between them. Germline CDR1 LNHDA, CDR2 SQIVND (reference sequence). This CDR3 comprises 14 residues. The DNA of the CDR3 is TGTGCCAGTATTCAGGGCCCGGCCACCGGGGAGCTGTTTTTT. Its protein product is CASIQGPATGELFF.

J is TRBJ1-5 and V is TRBV12-3 or TRBV12-4; D not certain. Trimming took 6 bases from V and 1 from J, leaving 10 bases between them. The CDR3 has 14 residues. In nucleotides, the CDR3 is TGTGCCAGCAGCCGATACGGAAGCAATCAGCCCCAGCATTTT. As protein: CASSRYGSNQPQHF.

In its sample, this clonotype ranks as large. DNA for the CDR3: TGCAGTGTTCCTACAGGGGGCACTGAAGCTTTCTTT. Protein product: CSVPTGGTEAFF. V usage is TRBV20-1 and J usage is TRBJ1-1, with TRBD1 identical over 8 bases. Germline V gives CDR1 DFQATT, CDR2 SNEGSKA (reference sequence). J gave up 4 bases and V 7 bases, and 5 bases lay outside the gene matches. The CDR3 length is 12 residues.

The rearrangement joins TRBV19 to TRBJ2-3; the match to TRBD2 covers 9 bases. The V segment lost 4 bases and the J segment 6 bases; nucleotides outside the gene matches: 5. CDR1 LNHDA and CDR2 SQIVND come from the germline V gene (reference sequence). CDR3 length: 14 amino acids. This chain's CDR3 is CASSSGRAGDTQYF. As DNA, the CDR3 is TGTGCCAGTAGTAGCGGGAGGGCCGGGGATACGCAGTATTTT.

This sequence joins TRBV7-9 and TRBJ1-2; TRBD1 aligns across 9 bases. The CDR3 is 15 amino acids. V was pared by 5 bases and J by 5 bases, with 9 bases of the junction left unmatched. CDR1 is SEHNR and CDR2 is FQNEAQ in the germline V gene (reference sequence). This chain's CDR3 is CASSGTGSGGYGYTF. The CDR3 region has the DNA TGTGCCAGCAGCGGGACAGGGTCTGGGGGTTATGGCTACACCTTC.

V is TRBV6-2 or TRBV6-3 and J is TRBJ1-6, with a weak D call TRBD1 (6 bases). Germline assignment: CDR1 MNHEY and CDR2 SVGEGT. CDR3 length: 15 amino acids. V shed 6 bases and J shed 12 bases, with 21 bases lying between them. Written as DNA, the CDR3 is TGTGCCAGCAGGGGAACCGGACAGCGAGGCAAACCCCTCCACTTT. Its protein is CASRGTGQRGKPLHF.

The rearrangement links TRBV25-1 to TRBJ2-3; D is undetermined. The CDR3 runs to 13 residues. V lost 8 bases to trimming and J lost 2 bases, with 11 bases between them. Germline V gene lookup returns CDR1 MGHDK and CDR2 SYGVNS. The CDR3 DNA reads TGTGCCAGCGGGGTAGAAATCACAGATACGCAGTATTTT. Translated, it gives CASGVEITDTQYF.

This clonotype is a singleton in its sample. This rearrangement joins TRBV3-1 to TRBJ1-2, with 8 positions matching TRBD1. CDR3 length equals 14 residues. Trimming removed 3 bases from V and 7 bases from J; junction bases left unmatched: 7. Germline CDR1 LGHDT, CDR2 YNNKEL (reference sequence). The CDR3 reads CASSHTGGIVGYTF. DNA of the CDR3: TGTGCCAGCAGCCATACAGGGGGAATCGTTGGCTACACCTTC.

The chain employs TRBV7-8 and TRBJ2-7, with D perhaps matching TRBD1 (6 bases). V gave up 5 bases and J gave up 0 bases, with 17 bases separating them. There are 16 residues in the CDR3. CDR1 and CDR2 (germline): SGHVS, FQNEAQ. CDR3 DNA sequence: TGTGCCAGCAGCCCTCATCGGGACAAGAGCTCCTACGAGCAGTACTTC. Its translation is CASSPHRDKSSYEQYF.

The CDR3 nucleotides read TGCGCCAGCAAAGGAAGAGGGTACGAGCAGTACTTC. This translates into CASKGRGYEQYF. The chain combines TRBV10-1 with TRBJ2-7, with D maybe TRBD2 (5 bases). V gave up 7 bases and J gave up 4 bases, with 11 bases separating them. Looked up from germline, CDR1 is WNHNN and CDR2 is SYGVQD (reference sequence). The CDR3 totals 12 residues.

In its sample, this clonotype was seen a few times. J is TRBJ2-5 and V is TRBV6-1, with D unclear. The ends were cut back, 6 bases at V and 2 bases at J, with 10 bases in the middle. CDR1 and CDR2 (germline): MNHNS, SASEGT. This CDR3 comprises 13 residues. Here the CDR3 reads CASRNRRQETQYF. In DNA, the CDR3 is TGTGCCAGCAGAAACAGAAGACAAGAGACCCAGTACTTC.

The J gene is TRBJ2-1, the V gene TRBV7-6; no firm D call. The germline V and J ends were trimmed by 2 bases and 0 bases, with 11 bases remaining between them. This CDR3 is built from 16 residues. Germline-derived CDR1 and CDR2 are SGHVS and FNYEAQ. CDR3 nucleotides: TGTGCCAGCAGCTTATTGGGCGGAACCTCCTACAATGAGCAGTTCTTC. It encodes CASSLLGGTSYNEQFF.